Listed below are T cell receptor beta chains from one sample, sequenced in a study of T cells in Graves' hyperthyroidism and ophthalmopathy. TCRdb reanalysed the multiplex PCR reads using MiXCR and keeps one entry per CDR3 protein. The sample lists approximately 360,000 distinct CDR3 sequences; 15% to 19% were seen once. Material for sequencing was blood. These TCRs come from a woman aged 18-29 years with Graves' hyperthyroidism that later progressed to Graves' ophthalmopathy. The CDR3 runs from the conserved cysteine through the conserved F or W. A D gene is named only where the DNA matches it firmly. Clone size, where shown, is once, few, many, or a class for clones that have expanded.

V,D,size,J,CDR3,DNA
TRBV24-1,-,few,TRBJ2-1,CAIGWWGNEQFF,TGTGCCATCGGCTGGTGGGGCAATGAGCAGTTCTTC
TRBV28,-,many,TRBJ2-5,CASSPLLGTQYF,TGTGCCAGCAGTCCCCTTTTGGGGACCCAGTACTTC
TRBV6-9,-,-,TRBJ2-1,CASSYLIGDNEQFF,TGTGCCAGCAGTTACTTGATAGGAGACAATGAGCAGTTCTTC
TRBV20-1,TRBD1,many,TRBJ2-3,CSARAWTGDTQYF,TGCAGTGCTAGGGCTTGGACAGGGGATACGCAGTATTTT
TRBV13,-,many,TRBJ1-1,CASSLGLKRGGTEAFF,TGTGCCAGCAGCTTAGGCCTAAAAAGGGGAGGCACTGAAGCTTTCTTT
TRBV28,-,-,TRBJ1-5,CASNRINQPQHF,TGTGCCAGCAACAGGATCAATCAGCCCCAGCATTTT
TRBV20-1,-,-,TRBJ1-5,CSASSMGTLQPQHF,TGCAGTGCTAGTAGTATGGGGACCCTTCAGCCCCAGCATTTT
TRBV13,-,many,TRBJ2-1,CASSPELLNEQFF,TGTGCCAGCAGCCCCGAACTCCTGAATGAGCAGTTCTTC
TRBV18,-,-,TRBJ2-5,CASSPRPGETQYF,TGTGCCAGCTCACCGAGGCCGGGAGAGACCCAGTACTTC
TRBV12-3/TRBV12-4,-,many,TRBJ2-7,CASTPGQGYEQYF,TGTGCCAGCACCCCTGGTCAGGGCTACGAGCAGTACTTC
TRBV5-5,-,few,TRBJ2-1,CASSLELGLPEQFF,TGTGCCAGCAGCCTTGAACTCGGTCTACCTGAGCAGTTCTTC
TRBV30,TRBD2,few,TRBJ2-3,CAWSLVGGRATDTQYF,TGTGCCTGGAGTCTAGTGGGCGGGAGGGCCACAGATACGCAGTATTTT
TRBV12-3/TRBV12-4,-,many,TRBJ1-1,CASSLLAGQAFF,TGTGCCAGCAGTTTATTGGCGGGTCAAGCTTTCTTT
TRBV28,TRBD1,many,TRBJ2-5,CASSSRSDREETQYF,TGTGCCAGCAGTTCCCGATCGGACAGGGAAGAGACCCAGTACTTC
TRBV2,-,many,TRBJ2-7,CASSASVLYEQYF,TGTGCCAGCAGTGCGTCGGTCCTCTACGAGCAGTACTTC
TRBV20-1,-,-,TRBJ2-1,CSVIRFRASYNEQFF,TGCAGTGTTATTCGATTCAGGGCTTCATACAATGAGCAGTTCTTC
TRBV28,-,many,TRBJ1-5,CASSLGVRNQPQHF,TGTGCCAGCAGTTTAGGGGTACGGAATCAGCCCCAGCATTTT
TRBV12-3/TRBV12-4,-,many,TRBJ2-5,CASSFTGQETQYF,TGTGCCAGCAGTTTCACAGGACAAGAGACCCAGTACTTC
TRBV28,-,many,TRBJ2-4,CASSPPRLSATLAKNIQYF,TGTGCCAGCAGTCCACCACGTCTTTCGGCTACACTAGCCAAAAACATTCAGTACTTC
TRBV27,TRBD1,many,TRBJ1-5,CASRPGTGGSQPQHF,TGTGCCAGCAGGCCCGGGACAGGGGGCAGTCAGCCCCAGCATTTT
TRBV5-6,-,once,TRBJ2-7,CASILQGGEQYF,TGTGCCAGCATTCTACAGGGCGGCGAGCAGTACTTC
TRBV19,-,-,TRBJ2-6,CASSMSGLSTISGANVLTF,TGTGCCAGTAGTATGTCAGGTTTATCAACTATCTCTGGGGCCAACGTCCTGACTTTC
TRBV5-1,TRBD2,many,TRBJ2-1,CASSFPSEREGRGNEQFF,TGCGCCAGCAGCTTCCCATCCGAGCGGGAGGGCCGGGGCAATGAGCAGTTCTTC
TRBV28,-,-,TRBJ1-2,CASSLIPGTRPGTF,TGTGCCAGCAGTTTGATTCCAGGGACGCGTCCGGGTACCTTC
TRBV24-1,-,-,TRBJ2-1,CATSPGVGDNEQFF,TGTGCCACCAGTCCGGGGGTGGGAGACAATGAGCAGTTCTTC
TRBV5-5,TRBD1,few,TRBJ1-2,CASSARQGYYGYTF,TGTGCCAGCAGCGCTCGACAGGGGTACTATGGCTACACCTTC
TRBV2,TRBD2,many,TRBJ2-2,CAIGLAGVDTGELFF,TGTGCCATAGGACTAGCGGGAGTCGACACCGGGGAGCTGTTTTTT
TRBV27,TRBD2,few,TRBJ2-1,CASWGLAGPNEQFF,TGTGCCAGCTGGGGGCTAGCGGGCCCTAATGAGCAGTTCTTC
TRBV6-1,-,many,TRBJ2-7,CASSARQADLYEQYF,TGTGCCAGCAGCGCCCGGCAAGCGGATCTCTACGAGCAGTACTTC
TRBV5-1,TRBD2,many,TRBJ2-1,CASLSGRGNNEQFF,TGCGCCAGCCTGTCAGGGAGGGGAAACAATGAGCAGTTCTTC
TRBV27,-,many,TRBJ1-6,CASSFGRLYNSPLHF,TGTGCCAGCAGTTTCGGCAGACTCTATAATTCACCCCTCCACTTT
TRBV3-1,-,many,TRBJ2-7,CASSQGIISYEQYF,TGTGCCAGCAGCCAAGGGATCATCTCCTACGAGCAGTACTTC
TRBV3-1,-,many,TRBJ2-5,CASRTTAETQYF,TGTGCCAGCAGGACGACAGCAGAGACCCAGTACTTC
TRBV12-3/TRBV12-4,TRBD2,many,TRBJ2-3,CASSSTSGSTDTQYF,TGTGCCAGCAGTTCCACTAGCGGGAGCACAGATACGCAGTATTTT
TRBV20-1,TRBD1,many,TRBJ1-2,CSARGQGQGLYFYGYTF,TGCAGTGCTAGAGGCCAGGGACAGGGGCTTTACTTCTATGGCTACACCTTC
TRBV20-1,-,few,TRBJ2-7,CSARVSVYHEQYF,TGCAGTGCTAGAGTCTCTGTGTACCACGAGCAGTACTTC
TRBV3-1,-,many,TRBJ2-7,CASSQIAGGNEQYF,TGTGCCAGCAGCCAAATAGCAGGCGGTAACGAGCAGTACTTC
TRBV6-1,-,few,TRBJ2-7,CATKDSYEQYF,TGTGCCACCAAGGACAGCTACGAGCAGTACTTC
TRBV6-1,TRBD1,many,TRBJ2-7,CASRTGTGFHEQYF,TGTGCCAGCAGAACCGGGACAGGGTTCCACGAGCAGTACTTC